These 23 T cell receptor beta chains came from one sample sequenced in a study of regulatory T cells in long-lasting Graves disease. Sequencing libraries for TCR beta were prepared with iRepertoire HTBI primers and Arm-PCR of CDR3 regions. MiXCR, applied by TCRdb to the multiplex PCR reads, yields one record per CDR3 protein. The profile shows around 470,000 distinct CDR3 sequences, around 15% of them singletons. Regarding time point: newly diagnosed GD, antithyroid drugs for less than 3 months. PBMCs provided the RNA from which the TCR library was made. These data also formed part of another study, on T cells in Graves' hyperthyroidism and ophthalmopathy.

The source material was peripheral blood mononuclear cells (PBMCs), sampled at new diagnosis, from a patient treated with antithyroid drugs. The receptors originated from a woman aged 45-65 years with Graves disease.

There are many counts of this clonotype. This chain joins TRBV29-1 and TRBJ1-2, with D maybe TRBD1 (6 bases). V lost 1 base and J 6 bases, leaving 9 bases between the germline ends. CDR1 is SQVTM and CDR2 is ANQGSEA in the germline V gene. This CDR3 is built from 12 residues. CDR3 sequence reads: CSVEAGADGYTF. CDR3 DNA sequence: TGCAGCGTTGAAGCAGGGGCTGATGGCTACACCTTC. Full variable domain (outside the CDR3, taken from reference TRBV29-1 and TRBJ1-2): SAVISQKPSRDICQRGTSLTIQCQVDSQVTMMFWYRQQPGQSLTLIATANQGSEATYESGFVIDKFPISRPNLTFSTLTVSNMSPEDSSIYLCSVEAGADGYTFGSGTRLTVV.

This clonotype was recorded at least ten times. The chain joins TRBV15 to TRBJ2-7, with D maybe TRBD2 (5 bases). Per the germline V gene, CDR1 is LNHNV and CDR2 is YYDKDF (reference sequence). Trimming pared 1 base from V and 2 bases from J, leaving 9 bases between. This CDR3 comprises 14 residues. CDR3 DNA sequence: TGTGCCACCAGCAGAGTCCGGGGTCCCTACGAGCAGTACTTC. This sequence encodes CATSRVRGPYEQYF.

This sequence joins TRBV20-1 and TRBJ2-2; 10 bases map to TRBD2. Per germline, CDR1 DFQATT and CDR2 SNEGSKA (reference sequence). J was trimmed by 3 bases and V by 0 bases; bases with no gene match: 16. This CDR3 has 20 residues. CDR3 protein: CSARDWRAASGSRDTGELFF. The CDR3 DNA follows: TGCAGTGCTAGAGATTGGAGGGCGGCTAGCGGGAGTCGGGACACCGGGGAGCTGTTTTTT.

This clonotype has a count of ten or more. The chain links TRBV3-1 to TRBJ1-2; D uncertain. CDR1 and CDR2 from the germline V gene are LGHDT and YNNKEL (reference sequence). The CDR3 is 14 amino acids. Trimming removed 0 bases from V and 4 bases from J, with 9 bases in between. The CDR3 spells CASSQEWKAYGYTF. DNA of the CDR3: TGTGCCAGCAGCCAAGAATGGAAGGCCTATGGCTACACCTTC.

The table lists this clonotype with many counts. CDR3 nucleotide sequence: TGTGCCTGGAAGGACAGACAAGAGACCCAGTACTTC. Amino acid sequence: CAWKDRQETQYF. This chain links TRBV30 with TRBJ2-5; weak D call: TRBD1 (6 bases). V lost 4 bases and J 2 bases, leaving 8 bases between the germline ends. This CDR3 has 12 residues. The germline CDR1 and CDR2 sequences are GTSNPN and SVGIG (reference sequence).

The V gene is TRBV19, the J gene TRBJ2-7; TRBD2 aligns across 7 bases. Germline-derived CDR1 and CDR2 are LNHDA and SQIVND (reference sequence). V shed 10 bases, J shed 1 base, and the junction held 10 bases outside the gene matches. The CDR3 runs 14 residues. Here the CDR3 DNA reads TGTGCCACCAAAACCCAGCGGGGTTCCTACGAGCAGTACTTC. It yields the protein CATKTQRGSYEQYF.

As for this clonotype: A much larger clone lies a single base off, so this may be a read error. V usage is TRBV5-1 and J usage is TRBJ1-4; weak D call: TRBD1 (5 bases). CDR1 SGHRS and CDR2 YFSETQ come from the germline V gene. There are 14 residues in the CDR3. CDR3 sequence reads: CASSWGPGGEKLVF. The CDR3 bases are TGCGCCAGCAGCTGGGGACCCGGAGGCGAAAAACTGGTTTTT. Drawing the rest from reference TRBV5-1 and TRBJ1-4, the complete variable domain is KAGVTQTPRYLIKTRGQQVTLSCSPISGHRSVSWYQQTPGQGLQFLFEYFSETQRNKGNFPGRFSGRQFSNSRSEMNVSTLELGDSALYLCASSWGPGGEKLVFGSGTQLSVL.

This clonotype has at least ten counts. The chain recombines TRBV2 with TRBJ1-5; 9 bases agree with TRBD1. Germline V gene data show CDR1 as SNHLY and CDR2 as FYNNEI. CDR3 length equals 14 residues. The V and J ends lost 4 bases and 6 bases, in that order; junction bases with no gene match: 4. The CDR3 is CASSGQGGGQPQHF. The CDR3 DNA reads as TGTGCCAGCAGTGGACAGGGGGGAGGTCAGCCCCAGCATTTT.

Comment on this clonotype: This may come from a read error, since a much larger clone is one base off. Since the CDR3 does not end with the conserved phenylalanine or tryptophan, this likely comes from a read error. The V call is TRBV7-2, the J call TRBJ1-2, with a tentative D call TRBD1 (5 bases). V gave up 1 base and J gave up 4 bases, with 7 bases separating them. In germline, CDR1 is SGHTA, CDR2 FQGNSA. The length of the CDR3 is 13 residues. The CDR3 nucleotides read TGTGCCAGCAGCTTAGTAGGGGTCTATGGCTACACCCTC. Its translation: CASSLVGVYGYTL.

The chain carries TRBV20-1 and TRBJ2-7; the match to TRBD1 covers 7 bases. The CDR3 length is 13 residues. With 6 bases clipped from V and 7 bases from J, the junction kept 12 bases outside the gene matches. CDR1 and CDR2 (germline): DFQATT, SNEGSKA (reference sequence). This CDR3 reads CSAPLTGRGEQYF. The CDR3 bases are TGCAGTGCCCCGTTGACAGGGAGAGGGGAGCAGTACTTC.

The rearrangement joins TRBV18 to TRBJ1-4; no clear D. The CDR3 is 19 amino acids. Germline lookup yields CDR1 KGHSH and CDR2 LQKENI. Trimming removed 5 bases from V and 6 bases from J, with 28 bases in between. DNA for the CDR3: TGTGCCAGCTCAAACCCCACGCACCGAATCCCTGGGTACGATGAAAAACTGTTTTTT. Amino acids: CASSNPTHRIPGYDEKLFF.

V is TRBV9 and J is TRBJ2-3; TRBD2 agrees at 9 bases. The V segment lost 4 bases and the J segment 4 bases; nucleotides outside the gene matches: 13. This CDR3 region has 17 residues. CDR1 and CDR2 (germline): SGDLS, YYNGEE. The CDR3 nucleotides are TGTGCCAGCAGCCACCCCGGGGTAGCGGGAGTTCCAGATACGCAGTATTTT. Translation: CASSHPGVAGVPDTQYF.

This clonotype was counted at least ten times. The J gene is TRBJ1-4, the V gene TRBV16, with D hard to call. The CDR3 has 12 amino acids. V lost 4 bases and J 7 bases, leaving 7 bases between the germline ends. CDR1 is KGHSY, CDR2 FQNENV, per germline. In DNA, the CDR3 is TGTGCCAGCAGCCGGGCCGCTGAAAAACTGTTTTTT. This gives the protein CASSRAAEKLFF.

Ten or more counts support this clonotype. The rearrangement uses TRBV10-2 and TRBJ2-7; 7 positions match TRBD2. V dropped 4 bases and J dropped 4; count of bases not matched to a gene: 4. CDR3 length: 13 residues. Germline values: CDR1 WSHSY, CDR2 SAAADI. CDR3: CASSGEGWYEQYF. The CDR3 DNA is TGCGCCAGCAGTGGGGAGGGGTGGTACGAGCAGTACTTC.

V and J are TRBV7-2 and TRBJ1-4; TRBD1 might be the D (6 bases). Germline V lookup: CDR1 SGHTA, CDR2 FQGNSA. Trimming shortened V by 8 bases and J by 12 bases, and 22 bases separated the two germline ends. This CDR3 region has 14 residues. The chain's CDR3 is CASGMGQRFGELFF. DNA for the CDR3: TGTGCCAGCGGTATGGGACAAAGATTTGGTGAACTGTTTTTT.

This clonotype was seen ten or more times. V usage is TRBV20-1 and J usage is TRBJ2-3; 11 nucleotides match TRBD2. V lost 5 bases and J lost 2; bases outside the gene matches: 6. Germline-derived CDR1 and CDR2 are DFQATT and SNEGSKA (reference sequence). The CDR3 spans 15 residues. For the CDR3, the DNA is TGCAGTGCTGACGGGACTAGCGGAAACACAGATACGCAGTATTTT. Translating gives CSADGTSGNTDTQYF.

This clonotype was recorded many times. This sequence joins TRBV11-2 and TRBJ2-1; 8 nucleotides agree with TRBD2. Germline assignment: CDR1 SGHAT and CDR2 FQNNGV. This CDR3 is built from 15 residues. With V trimmed by 1 base and J by 9 bases, 8 bases remained unmatched. The CDR3 region is CASSLAGGAEVEQFF. DNA for the CDR3: TGTGCCAGCAGCTTAGCGGGGGGGGCCGAAGTTGAGCAGTTCTTC. Together with reference TRBV11-2 and TRBJ2-1, the CDR3 gives the full variable domain: EAGVAQSPRYKIIEKRQSVAFWCNPISGHATLYWYQQILGQGPKLLIQFQNNGVVDDSQLPKDRFSAERLKGVDSTLKIQPAKLEDSAVYLCASSLAGGAEVEQFFGPGTRLTVL.

This clonotype occurred a few times. The chain carries TRBV10-3 and TRBJ2-5; D uncertain. V gave up 2 bases and J gave up 1 base, with 11 bases separating them. The CDR3 loop spans 15 amino acids. The V gene's germline CDR1 is ENHRY and CDR2 SYGVKD. The CDR3 here is CAISERPGGQETQYF. Written as DNA, the CDR3 is TGTGCCATCAGTGAGCGCCCGGGCGGCCAAGAGACCCAGTACTTC.

This clonotype has only a few counts. This rearrangement joins TRBV18 to TRBJ1-5; maybe TRBD1 (6 bases). From germline, CDR1 is KGHSH and CDR2 LQKENI. V gave up 0 bases and J gave up 0 bases, with 9 bases separating them. This CDR3 is built from 16 residues. CDR3: CASSPPGQYSNQPQHF. For the CDR3, the DNA is TGTGCCAGCTCACCACCTGGACAGTATAGCAATCAGCCCCAGCATTTT.

In its sample, this clonotype was seen many times. The chain links TRBV7-2 to TRBJ2-2; 8 bases fit TRBD2. CDR3 length: 14 amino acids. Trimming took 5 bases from V and 5 from J; bases not matched to a gene: 4. The germline gives CDR1 SGHTA, CDR2 FQGNSA. CDR3 region: CASSPIAGTGELFF. CDR3 DNA sequence: TGTGCCAGCAGCCCTATAGCGGGAACCGGGGAGCTGTTTTTT.

The chain carries TRBV27 and TRBJ2-3; TRBD1 is a possible D gene (5 bases). This CDR3 is built from 13 residues. Germline loops: CDR1 MNHEY, CDR2 SMNVEV (reference sequence). The ends were cut back, 11 bases at V and 5 bases at J, with 17 bases in the middle. The chain's CDR3 is CAGSVRERDTQYF. The CDR3 nucleotides read TGTGCCGGCTCTGTCAGGGAAAGAGATACGCAGTATTTT.

Many counts were recorded for this clonotype. This sequence joins TRBV20-1 and TRBJ2-1; 7 bases are a match to TRBD2. Germline CDR1 reads DFQATT; CDR2 reads SNEGSKA (reference sequence). The CDR3 extends over 11 amino acids. J lost 10 bases, V lost 3 bases, and 3 bases had no gene match. The CDR3 sequence: CSASPGLEQFF. CDR3 DNA sequence: TGCAGTGCTAGCCCGGGACTAGAGCAGTTCTTC.

In this sample, this clonotype turned up a few times. V and J are TRBV3-1 and TRBJ2-7; no reliable D call. CDR1 and CDR2 (germline): LGHDT, YNNKEL (reference sequence). Trimming took off 1 base at V and 1 base at J, with 8 bases between the two ends. CDR3 size: 14 residues. The CDR3 DNA is TGTGCCAGCAGCCAAGTTGGGAAGTCCTACGAGCAGTACTTC. It yields the protein CASSQVGKSYEQYF.